The T cell receptor beta chain under discussion was sequenced for a study of chemoradiotherapy in HPV16-positive cancers. The study's findings and limits: Only a couple of HPV16-positive patients supplied the functional HPV-specificity definition.

Germline-derived CDR1 and CDR2 are MNHEY and SVGAGI. This CDR3 contains 15 residues. The J segment lost 1 base and the V segment lost 2 bases, leaving 5 bases of the junction unmatched. This clone was observed a few times. The antigen remains undetermined. Measured with immunoSEQ multiplex PCR; TCRdb has only the in-frame clones, and not every one. The sample consists of approximately 8,300 clones, around 88% of them appearing once. The chain joins TRBV6-5 to TRBJ2-7; 7 nucleotides line up with TRBD1. The sequence was collected from a human donor with HPV-associated anogenital cancer. Sequenced material: blood, taken from a patient who underwent chemoradiotherapy. CDR3 nucleotide sequence: TGTGCCAGCAGTTACGGGGCAGGGGGATCCTACGAGCAGTACTTC. Translating it yields CASSYGAGGSYEQYF.